The entry below gives a single T cell receptor beta chain sequence along with its context. CDR1 is MNHEY, CDR2 SVGAGI, per germline. V was pared by 6 bases and J by 3 bases, with 12 bases between. The CDR3 sequence is 15 residues long. This sample was taken from a study of control samples from healthy donors and cancer patients. Sequencing used immunoSEQ multiplex PCR; TCRdb keeps in-frame clones, though not all of them. The data show about 100,000 clones, around 89% seen once. The sequenced sample was blood. This clonotype was sampled from a man aged 30 to 45 in good health. This sequence joins TRBV6-5 and TRBJ2-6; possibly TRBD1 for D (6 bases). The DNA for the CDR3 is TGTGCCAGCAGGCGACAGGAAGGTGGGGCCAACGTCCTGACTTTC. It encodes CASRRQEGGANVLTF.